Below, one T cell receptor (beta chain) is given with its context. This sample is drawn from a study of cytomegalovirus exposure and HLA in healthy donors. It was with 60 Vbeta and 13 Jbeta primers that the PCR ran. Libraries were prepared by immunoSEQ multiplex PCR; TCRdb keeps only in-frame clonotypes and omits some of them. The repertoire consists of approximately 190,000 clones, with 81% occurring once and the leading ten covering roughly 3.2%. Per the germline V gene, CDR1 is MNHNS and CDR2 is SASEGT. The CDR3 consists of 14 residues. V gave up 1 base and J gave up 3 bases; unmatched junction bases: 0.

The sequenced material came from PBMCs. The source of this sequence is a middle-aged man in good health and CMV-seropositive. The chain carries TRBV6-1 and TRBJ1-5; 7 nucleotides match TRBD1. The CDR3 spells CASSEEGANQPQHF. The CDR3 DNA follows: TGTGCCAGCAGTGAAGAGGGGGCCAATCAGCCCCAGCATTTT.